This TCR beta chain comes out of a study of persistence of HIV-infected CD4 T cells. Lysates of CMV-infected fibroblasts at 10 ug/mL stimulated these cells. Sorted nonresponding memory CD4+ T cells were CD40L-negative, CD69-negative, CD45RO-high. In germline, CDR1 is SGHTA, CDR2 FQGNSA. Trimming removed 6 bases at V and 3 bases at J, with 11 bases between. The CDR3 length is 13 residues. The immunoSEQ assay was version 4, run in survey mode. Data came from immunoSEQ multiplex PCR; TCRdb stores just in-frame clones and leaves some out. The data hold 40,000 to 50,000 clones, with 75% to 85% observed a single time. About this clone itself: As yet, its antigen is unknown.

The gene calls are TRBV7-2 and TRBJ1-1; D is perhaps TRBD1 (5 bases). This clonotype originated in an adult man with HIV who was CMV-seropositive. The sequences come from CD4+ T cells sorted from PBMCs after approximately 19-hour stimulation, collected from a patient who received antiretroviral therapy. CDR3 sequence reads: CASRPTGYTEAFF. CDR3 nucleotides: TGTGCCAGCAGACCTACAGGATACACTGAAGCTTTCTTT.